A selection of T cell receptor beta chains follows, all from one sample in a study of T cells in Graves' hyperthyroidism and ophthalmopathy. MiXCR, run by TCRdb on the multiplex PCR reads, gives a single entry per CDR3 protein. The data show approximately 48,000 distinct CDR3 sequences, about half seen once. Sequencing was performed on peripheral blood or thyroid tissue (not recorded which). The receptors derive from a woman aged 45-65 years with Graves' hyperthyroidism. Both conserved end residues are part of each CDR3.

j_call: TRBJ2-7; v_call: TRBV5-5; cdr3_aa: CASSTDRVSYEQYF
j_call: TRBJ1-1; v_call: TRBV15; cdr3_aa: CATSRDAYTEAFF
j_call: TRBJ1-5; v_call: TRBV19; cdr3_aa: CASSSKDRAYSNQPQHF
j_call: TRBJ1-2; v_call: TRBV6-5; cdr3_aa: CASSEEAGGDYGYTF
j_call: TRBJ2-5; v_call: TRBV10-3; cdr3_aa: CAISGNYETQYF
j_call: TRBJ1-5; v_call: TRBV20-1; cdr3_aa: CSAIGSGETQHF
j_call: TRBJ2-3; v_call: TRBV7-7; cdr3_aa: CASSRSGGDTQYF
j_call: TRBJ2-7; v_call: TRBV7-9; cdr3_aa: CASSLVSSGRGEQYF
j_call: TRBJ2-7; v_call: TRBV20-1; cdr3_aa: CSRGINSYEQYF
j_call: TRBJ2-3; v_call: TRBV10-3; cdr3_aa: CAISESPSGSSTDTQYF
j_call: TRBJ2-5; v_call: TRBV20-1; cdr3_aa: CSARWETQYF
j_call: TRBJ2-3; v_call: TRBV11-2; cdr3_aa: CASSLGQFTDTQYF
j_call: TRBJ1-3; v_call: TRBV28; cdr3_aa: CASSPTGRAGNTIYF
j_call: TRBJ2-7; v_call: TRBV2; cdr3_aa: CASSEWTVSSYEQYF
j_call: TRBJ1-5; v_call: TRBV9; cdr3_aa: CASSVGERSSYEHF
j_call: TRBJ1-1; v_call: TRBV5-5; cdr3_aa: CASSEGRTPQAFF
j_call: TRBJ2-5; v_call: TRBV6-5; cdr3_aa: CASSYGLAVQETQYF
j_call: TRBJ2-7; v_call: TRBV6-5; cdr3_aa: CASSYPLLASPAKYEQYF
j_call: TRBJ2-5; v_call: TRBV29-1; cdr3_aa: CSSRTGWETQYF
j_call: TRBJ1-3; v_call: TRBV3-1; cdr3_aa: CASSLSQGAGSTIYF
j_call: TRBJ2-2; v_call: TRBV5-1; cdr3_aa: CASSPSLAGTFGELFF
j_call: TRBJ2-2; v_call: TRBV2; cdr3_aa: CASSEVVSQTVGANTGELFF
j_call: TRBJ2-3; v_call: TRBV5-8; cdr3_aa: CASSLGTTSTDTQYF
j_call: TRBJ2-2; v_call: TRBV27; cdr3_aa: CASSSRGYTGELFF
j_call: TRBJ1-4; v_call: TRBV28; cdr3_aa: CASSNSGGRGEKLFF
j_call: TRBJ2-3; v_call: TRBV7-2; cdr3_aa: CASSLDSGTSTDTQYF
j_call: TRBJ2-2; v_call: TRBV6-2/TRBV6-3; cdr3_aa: CASRPAANTGELFF
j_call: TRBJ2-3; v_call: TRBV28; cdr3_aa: CASRGISIDTQYF
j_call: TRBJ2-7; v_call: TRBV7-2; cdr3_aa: CASSPAGTGGEQYF
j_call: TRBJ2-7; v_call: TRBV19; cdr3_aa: CASSTTGGSGQYF
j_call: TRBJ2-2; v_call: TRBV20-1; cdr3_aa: CSAASGTTNTGELFF
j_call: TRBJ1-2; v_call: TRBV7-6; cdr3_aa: CASSSRQGNYGYTF
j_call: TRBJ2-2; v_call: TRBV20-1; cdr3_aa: CSARSGRAIGELFF
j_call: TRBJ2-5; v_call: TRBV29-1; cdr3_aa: CSVRGPDAGGRETQYF
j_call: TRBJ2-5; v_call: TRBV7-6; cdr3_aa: CASSLVAGGPEETQYF
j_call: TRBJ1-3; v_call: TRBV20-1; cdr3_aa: CSARDATNSGNTIYF
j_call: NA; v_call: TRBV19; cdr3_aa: CASSRGIAGTQHF
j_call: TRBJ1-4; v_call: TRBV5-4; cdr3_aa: CASSSDRNEKLFF
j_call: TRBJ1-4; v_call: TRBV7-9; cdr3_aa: CASSSLRGTNEKLFF
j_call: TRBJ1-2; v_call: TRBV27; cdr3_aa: CATCCRDGYTF
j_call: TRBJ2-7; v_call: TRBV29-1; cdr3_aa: CSVTMKQGTYEQYF
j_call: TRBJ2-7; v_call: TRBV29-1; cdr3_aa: CSVRDRGNEQYF
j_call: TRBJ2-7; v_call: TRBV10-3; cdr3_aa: CAITPGGQEQYF
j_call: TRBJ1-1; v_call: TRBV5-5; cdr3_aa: CASSKGPHTEAFF
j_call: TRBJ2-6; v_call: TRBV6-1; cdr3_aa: CASSATGGLASGANVLTF
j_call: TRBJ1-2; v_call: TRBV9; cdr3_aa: CASSVDGDGYTF